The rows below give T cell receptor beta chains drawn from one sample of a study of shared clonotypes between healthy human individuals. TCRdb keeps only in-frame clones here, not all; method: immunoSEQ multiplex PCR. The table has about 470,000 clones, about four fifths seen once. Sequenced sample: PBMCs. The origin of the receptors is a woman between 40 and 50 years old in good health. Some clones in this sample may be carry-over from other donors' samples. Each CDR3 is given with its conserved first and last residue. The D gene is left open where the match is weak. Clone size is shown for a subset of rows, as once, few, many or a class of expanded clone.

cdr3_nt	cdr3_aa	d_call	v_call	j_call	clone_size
TGTGCCAGCAGTTTAGCGGGGGACCCTGAACGACATCAGCCCCAGCATTTT	CASSLAGDPERHQPQHF	NA	TRBV27	TRBJ1-5	NA
TGCGCCAGCAGCTTGGAGGCCGACAATGAGCAGTTCTTC	CASSLEADNEQFF	NA	TRBV5-1	TRBJ2-1	NA
TGTGCCAGCAGTTACTCGATAGTAGCGGGAGGGGGAGAGCAGTACTTC	CASSYSIVAGGGEQYF	TRBD2	TRBV6-5	TRBJ2-7	NA
TGTGCCAGCAGCGTAGGTGGCAGCCTGAACACTGAAGCTTTCTTT	CASSVGGSLNTEAFF	NA	TRBV9	TRBJ1-1	NA
TGTGCCAGCAGTTTATGGCCAGGGAACACCGGGGAGCTGTTTTTT	CASSLWPGNTGELFF	NA	TRBV28	TRBJ2-2	NA
TGTGCCACCAGCAGAGCCGGGGGTGAGCAGTTCTTC	CATSRAGGEQFF	NA	TRBV15	TRBJ2-1	once
TGTGCCAGCAGCTTGGGACTAGCGGGAGGGGATACGCAGTATTTT	CASSLGLAGGDTQYF	TRBD2	TRBV13	TRBJ2-3	NA
TGCGCCAGCAGCTTGGCCTTGGCGGGAGTAGTACAGGAGCAGTACTTC	CASSLALAGVVQEQYF	TRBD2	TRBV5-1	TRBJ2-7	many
TGTGCCAGCACCCCCGATGGGACCGGGGAGCTGTTTTTT	CASTPDGTGELFF	NA	TRBV5-4	TRBJ2-2	once
TGTGCTAGTGGTTTGACTAGTGGCGACTACAATGAGCAGTTCTTC	CASGLTSGDYNEQFF	NA	TRBV12-5	TRBJ2-1	NA
TGTGCCACCAGCAGTCGGGACTCTTACGAGCAGTACTTC	CATSSRDSYEQYF	NA	TRBV15	TRBJ2-7	NA
TGTGCCAGCAGCTTCGATAGCGGGAGGGGCTACGAGCAGTACTTC	CASSFDSGRGYEQYF	TRBD2	TRBV7-2	TRBJ2-7	NA
TGTGCCAGCAGCTTAGAGAGACAGGGGTATGGCTACACCTTC	CASSLERQGYGYTF	TRBD1	TRBV7-2	TRBJ1-2	NA
TGTGCCAGCAGCGTCCTAAAGGGGGTCGCGAACACCGGGGAGCTGTTTTTT	CASSVLKGVANTGELFF	NA	TRBV9	TRBJ2-2	NA
TGTGCCTGGAGTGTACCCGGGTCGAGGACTGAAGCTTTCTTT	CAWSVPGSRTEAFF	NA	TRBV30	TRBJ1-1	NA
TGTGCCCTGGGACAGGGTTTACAGCCCCAGCATTTT	CALGQGLQPQHF	TRBD1	TRBV30	TRBJ1-5	NA
TGTGCCCCGACCGAACCGAGCAGGCGGACGTCAAATGAAAAACTGTTTTTT	CAPTEPSRRTSNEKLFF	NA	TRBV5-3	TRBJ1-4	NA
TGTGCCAGCAGTGAGCTGTTAGGGTCCGGCAATCAGCCCCAGCATTTT	CASSELLGSGNQPQHF	NA	TRBV6-1	TRBJ1-5	many
TGTGCCAGCAGCTTAGAAGGGACTAGCGGGAGGTACCACAATGAGCAGTTCTTC	CASSLEGTSGRYHNEQFF	TRBD2	TRBV11-2	TRBJ2-1	few
TGTGCCAGTAGGGGGGACAGGGCGAGCAATCAGCCCCAGCATTTT	CASRGDRASNQPQHF	TRBD1	TRBV19	TRBJ1-5	NA
TGCAGCACCAGGACTAGCGGGAGGGCCAGCACAGATACGCAGTATTTT	CSTRTSGRASTDTQYF	TRBD2	TRBV29-1	TRBJ2-3	NA
TGTGCCAGCAGCGCGACAGGCCCAACTAATGAAAAACTGTTTTTT	CASSATGPTNEKLFF	NA	TRBV27	TRBJ1-4	NA
TGTGCCAGCAGCGAAGACTACCCCCAGTACTTC	CASSEDYPQYF	NA	TRBV6-1	TRBJ2-7	NA
TGTGCCAGCAGCTACGGACGGACTAATCAGCCCCAGCATTTT	CASSYGRTNQPQHF	NA	TRBV7-2	TRBJ1-5	NA
TGTGCCAGCAGTTTATTCTCAGCGACTACTAACTATGGCTACACCTTC	CASSLFSATTNYGYTF	NA	TRBV28	TRBJ1-2	NA
TGTGCCAGCAGTCTACAGCGGGCCCGGCGCTGGGACAATCAGCAGTTCTTC	CASSLQRARRWDNQQFF	NA	TRBV7-9	TRBJ2-1	few
TGTGCCAGCAGCTTGCCTACCCGGAGTCCAGATACGCAGTATTTT	CASSLPTRSPDTQYF	NA	TRBV7-2	TRBJ2-3	NA
TGTGCCAGCAGCTTAGTCGGGAGTGGGTACAATGAGCAGTTCTTC	CASSLVGSGYNEQFF	NA	TRBV7-3	TRBJ2-1	NA
TGCGCCAGCAGCCGGAGGACTAGCGGGAGGATCACAGATACGCAGTATTTT	CASSRRTSGRITDTQYF	TRBD2	TRBV5-1	TRBJ2-3	NA
TGTGCCACCAAGACCGGGAACCCTGGAGCTAATGAAAAACTGTTTTTT	CATKTGNPGANEKLFF	NA	TRBV19	TRBJ1-4	NA
TGTGCCAGCGCGAGTAATTCACCCCTCCACTTT	CASASNSPLHF	NA	TRBV28	TRBJ1-6	few
TGTGCCAGCAGCAAATACACAACTAGCGGGGTGGGAGATACGCAGTATTTT	CASSKYTTSGVGDTQYF	TRBD2	TRBV11-2	TRBJ2-3	NA
TGTGCCTGGAGTGTACTGGGGTACAATGAGCAGTTCTTC	CAWSVLGYNEQFF	NA	TRBV30	TRBJ2-1	NA
TGCAGCGTTGACAGAAACTATGGCTACACCTTC	CSVDRNYGYTF	NA	TRBV29-1	TRBJ1-2	once
TGTGCCAGCAGCTTGGCTCGGACCAACTACAATGAGCAGTTCTTC	CASSLARTNYNEQFF	NA	TRBV5-4	TRBJ2-1	NA